The clone carrying this T cell receptor beta chain rates as medium-sized. Antigen unknown. Template material for TCR beta VDJ and CDR3 profiling consisted of genomic DNA. TCRdb reanalysed the reads using MiXCR and keeps one entry per CDR3 protein. The table shows 450,000 to 550,000 distinct CDR3 sequences, with around 32% occurring only once. CDR3 length equals 11 residues. Germline values: CDR1 SQVTM, CDR2 ANQGSEA. Trimming shortened V by 7 bases and J by 3 bases, and 9 bases separated the two germline ends. This entry belongs to a study of CD8+CD57+ T cells in acquired aplastic anemia. Study-level findings and limits: CD8+ Simpson's diversity showed no significant patient-control difference.

Patients picked for sequencing had shown CD8+CD57+ cell expansion detected by flow cytometry. All patients had severe acquired aplastic anemia. Patients had undergone no therapy by the time their blood was sampled. The rearrangement links TRBV29-1 to TRBJ1-1; D perhaps matches TRBD1 (6 bases). The receptor's source is a human donor with aplastic anemia. The sample was sorted CD4+, CD8+, or CD8+CD57+ T cells (not recorded which) from PBMCs. The CDR3 nucleotides are TGCAGCGGGACAGAGTACACTGAAGCTTTCTTT. It translates to CSGTEYTEAFF.